The entry below describes one TCR beta chain. The sample is drawn from a study of cytomegalovirus exposure and HLA in healthy donors. Study background: Researchers previously reported finding 90 million to 130 million unique TCR beta sequences from 150 million to 200 million T cells.

CDR1 SGDLS and CDR2 YYNGEE come from the germline V gene. The CDR3 loop spans 15 amino acids. V lost 7 bases to trimming and J lost 0 bases, with 14 bases between them. PCR used 60 Vbeta primers and 13 Jbeta primers. The table came from immunoSEQ multiplex PCR; TCRdb's copy has only in-frame clones and leaves some out. The sample yields 150,000 to 200,000 clones, 84% seen once. The sequenced sample consisted of PBMCs. This clonotype was sampled from a man in his fifties or sixties in good health and CMV-seropositive. The chain carries TRBV9 and TRBJ2-1; unclear D gene. DNA of the CDR3: TGTGCCAGCGGAGTTGGCGGAAGCTCCTACAATGAGCAGTTCTTC. Encoded protein: CASGVGGSSYNEQFF.